This TCR beta chain stems from a study of CD8 T cells in Susac syndrome. The V gene lost 0 bases and the J gene lost 6 bases, with 10 bases spanning the gap. Germline CDR1 reads SGHRS; CDR2 reads YFSETQ. The CDR3 contains 14 residues. Reverse transcription of about 0.45 to 1 ug RNA used random hexamers. Across 54 Vbeta and 13 Jbeta, TCR beta CDR3 was amplified with immunoSEQ multiplex PCR. TCRdb called the immunoSEQ multiplex PCR reads again in MiXCR, with one record for every CDR3 protein. The top ten hold 0.07% to 0.095% of the sample, which has around 200,000 distinct CDR3 sequences, approximately 95% seen once. In blood CD8+ and CD4+ T cells, TCR beta underwent sequencing.

The chain joins TRBV5-1 to TRBJ2-1; D possibly corresponds to TRBD1 (6 bases). The TCR originated in a human donor with multiple sclerosis. Material: CD4+ T cells from PBMCs. The CDR3 loop reads CASSLDYRVNEQFF. The CDR3 region has the DNA TGCGCCAGCAGCTTGGACTACAGGGTCAATGAGCAGTTCTTC.